A selection of T cell receptor beta chains follows, all from one sample in a study of blood T cell repertoires in COVID-19. Here immunoSEQ multiplex PCR was the method, and the copy in TCRdb shows in-frame clones only, minus some. The table has around 180,000 clones, about four fifths seen once. The sequenced sample was peripheral blood. These receptors were obtained from a human donor in a cohort sampled during active COVID-19. Each CDR3 is given with its conserved first and last residue. A D gene is named only where the DNA matches it firmly. Clone size appears in some rows only: once, few, many, or a class for an expanded clone.

TRBJ2-6 | . | . | TRBV7-3 | CASSSLPGTGANVLTF | TGTGCCAGCAGCTCCCTCCCCGGGACTGGGGCCAACGTCCTGACTTTC
TRBJ2-7 | . | . | TRBV24-1 | CATSADGEGGYEQYF | TGTGCCACCAGTGCCGATGGCGAGGGCGGTTACGAGCAGTACTTC
TRBJ1-5 | . | . | TRBV2 | CASTSDRGFHQPQHF | TGTGCCAGCACCTCGGACAGAGGCTTCCATCAGCCCCAGCATTTT
TRBJ2-1 | . | . | TRBV5-5 | CASSLNPLDNEQFF | TGTGCCAGCAGCCTCAACCCCTTAGACAATGAGCAGTTCTTC
TRBJ1-1 | . | . | TRBV19 | CASSIAMNTEAFF | TGTGCCAGTAGTATCGCGATGAACACTGAAGCTTTCTTT
TRBJ1-2 | . | . | TRBV5-6 | CASSLPGKDYGYTF | TGTGCCAGCAGCTTGCCGGGGAAGGACTATGGCTACACCTTC
TRBJ2-7 | . | . | TRBV7-9 | CASSLANSYEQYF | TGTGCCAGCAGCTTAGCCAACTCCTACGAGCAGTACTTC
TRBJ2-7 | . | . | TRBV3-1/TRBV3-2 | CASSQRGGANYEQYF | TGTGCCAGCAGCCAGAGGGGGGGGGCGAATTACGAGCAGTACTTC
TRBJ1-5 | . | TRBD1 | TRBV5-1 | CASSFTGAINQPQHF | TGCGCCAGCAGCTTTACAGGGGCGATCAATCAGCCCCAGCATTTT
TRBJ1-2 | . | . | TRBV7-9 | CASSRQGNYGYTF | TGTGCCAGCAGCCGCCAGGGTAACTATGGCTACACCTTC
TRBJ1-2 | . | TRBD1 | TRBV5-1 | CASSLGVVGDRRPYGYTF | TGCGCCAGCAGCTTGGGGGTGGTCGGGGACAGGCGACCGTATGGCTACACCTTC
TRBJ1-5 | . | . | TRBV19 | CASSEEVSNQPQHF | TGTGCCAGTTCCGAGGAAGTGAGCAATCAGCCCCAGCATTTT
TRBJ1-2 | few | . | TRBV5-4 | CASSFPQINYGYTF | TGTGCCAGCAGCTTTCCCCAAATTAACTATGGCTACACCTTC
TRBJ1-2 | . | TRBD1 | TRBV4-1 | CASSPQGGDYGYTF | TGCGCCAGCAGCCCCCAGGGGGGCGACTATGGCTACACCTTC
TRBJ2-7 | few | TRBD1 | TRBV19 | CASSATGDRYEQYF | TGTGCCAGTAGTGCGACAGGGGATCGCTACGAGCAGTACTTC
TRBJ2-7 | . | . | TRBV2 | CASSEWGAYEQYF | TGTGCCAGCAGTGAATGGGGGGCCTACGAGCAGTACTTC
TRBJ2-3 | many | TRBD2 | TRBV24-1 | CATSDPSSGGTNTQYF | TGTGCCACCAGTGACCCCTCTAGCGGGGGGACCAATACGCAGTATTTT
TRBJ2-1 | . | TRBD2 | TRBV4-1 | CASSPYGGGRYNEQFF | TGCGCCAGCAGCCCCTACGGGGGGGGGCGGTACAATGAGCAGTTCTTC
TRBJ1-2 | . | . | TRBV19 | CASSIRPPGAYGYTF | TGTGCCAGTAGTATTCGCCCCCCGGGTGCCTATGGCTACACCTTC
TRBJ2-4 | . | TRBD2 | TRBV2 | CASGGPGLASVKNIQYF | TGTGCCAGCGGGGGCCCGGGACTAGCGTCGGTCAAAAACATTCAGTACTTC
TRBJ2-1 | . | . | TRBV6-5 | CASSYSRRSYNEQFF | TGTGCCAGCAGTTACTCAAGGAGATCCTACAATGAGCAGTTCTTC
TRBJ2-4 | . | . | TRBV5-1 | CASSLGSYLAKNIQYF | TGCGCCAGCAGCTTGGGTAGCTACCTAGCCAAAAACATTCAGTACTTC
TRBJ1-2 | . | . | TRBV10-3 | CATPKGEEGTNYGYTF | TGTGCCACCCCCAAAGGAGAGGAGGGGACTAACTATGGCTACACCTTC
TRBJ1-2 | once | . | TRBV5-1 | CASSPQGGGYGYTF | TGCGCCAGCAGCCCTCAGGGCGGGGGCTATGGCTACACCTTC
TRBJ1-2 | . | . | TRBV27 | CASSALWGQAGYTF | TGTGCCAGCAGTGCACTCTGGGGGCAGGCGGGCTACACCTTC
TRBJ2-7 | once | TRBD2 | TRBV5-1 | CASSSQRGAYEQYF | TGCGCCAGCAGCTCCCAGCGGGGGGCCTACGAGCAGTACTTC
TRBJ2-3 | . | TRBD1 | TRBV14 | CASSGWTGGTDTQYF | TGTGCCAGCAGCGGCTGGACAGGGGGCACAGATACGCAGTATTTT
TRBJ2-1 | . | TRBD1 | TRBV5-1 | CASSLARVTGSNEQFF | TGCGCCAGCAGCTTGGCCAGGGTGACAGGGTCAAATGAGCAGTTCTTC
TRBJ1-2 | . | TRBD1 | TRBV6-5 | CASSGEGASNYGYTF | TGTGCCAGCAGCGGCGAGGGGGCGTCCAACTATGGCTACACCTTC
TRBJ1-5 | . | TRBD1 | TRBV19 | CASSTGGDQPQHF | TGTGCCAGTAGTACAGGGGGTGATCAGCCCCAGCATTTT
TRBJ2-7 | . | . | TRBV2 | CASSGYRAYEQYF | TGTGCCAGCAGTGGCTACAGGGCCTACGAGCAGTACTTC
TRBJ2-1 | few | TRBD1 | TRBV7-9 | CASSQTGGVYNEQFF | TGTGCCAGCAGCCAAACAGGGGGTGTCTACAATGAGCAGTTCTTC
TRBJ2-4 | . | TRBD1 | TRBV11-2 | CASSSRDRGGNIQYF | TGTGCCAGCAGCTCCCGGGACAGGGGAGGAAACATTCAGTACTTC
TRBJ2-3 | . | TRBD2 | TRBV6-5 | CASSARGPGLAVF | TGTGCCAGCAGCGCGAGGGGGCCGGGACTAGCGGTTTTT
TRBJ1-2 | . | . | TRBV7-8 | CASSPGLGTTYGYTF | TGTGCCAGCAGCCCGGGACTGGGGACTACCTATGGCTACACCTTC
TRBJ2-1 | . | . | TRBV10-1 | CASRTKPGTPLFF | TGCGCCAGCAGAACTAAACCCGGGACTCCCCTGTTCTTC
TRBJ2-7 | few | . | TRBV5-4 | CASSGTGSLHEQYF | TGTGCCAGCAGCGGTACAGGGAGTTTACACGAGCAGTACTTC
TRBJ2-7 | . | TRBD1 | TRBV7-9 | CASSLYRGLNRNYEQYF | TGTGCCAGCAGCTTATACAGGGGTTTAAACCGCAACTACGAGCAGTACTTC
TRBJ1-1 | once | . | TRBV19 | CASSVVLRGTEAFF | TGTGCCAGTAGTGTCGTACTTCGGGGCACTGAAGCTTTCTTT
TRBJ2-3 | . | . | TRBV3-1/TRBV3-2 | CASSPPTTGTDTQYF | TGTGCCAGCAGTCCTCCCACTACCGGAACAGATACGCAGTATTTT
TRBJ2-2 | . | . | TRBV3-1/TRBV3-2 | CASSHAAAGELFF | TGTGCCAGCAGCCACGCCGCGGCCGGGGAGCTGTTTTTT
TRBJ2-5 | . | TRBD1 | TRBV2 | CASSEDRAHGGVKETQYF | TGTGCCAGCAGTGAGGACAGGGCCCACGGGGGAGTAAAAGAGACCCAGTACTTC
TRBJ1-1 | . | . | TRBV6-2/TRBV6-3 | CASSYSDRSWTEAFF | TGTGCCAGCAGTTACTCTGACAGATCGTGGACTGAAGCTTTCTTT
TRBJ1-4 | . | . | TRBV13 | CASSPRGEGKLFF | TGTGCCAGCAGCCCGCGGGGTGAGGGAAAACTGTTTTTT
TRBJ1-4 | . | . | TRBV5-1 | CASSFADGGREKLFF | TGCGCCAGCAGCTTCGCTGACGGAGGTCGTGAAAAACTGTTTTTT
TRBJ1-1 | once | . | TRBV5-4 | CASSFSLNTEAFF | TGTGCCAGCAGCTTTAGTTTGAACACTGAAGCTTTCTTT
TRBJ2-5 | once | TRBD2 | TRBV7-9 | CASSSQVAGGRLETQYF | TGTGCCAGCAGCTCGCAGGTAGCGGGGGGCCGACTAGAGACCCAGTACTTC
TRBJ1-1 | . | . | TRBV19 | CASSIRGSEAFF | TGTGCCAGTAGTATTAGGGGTTCTGAAGCTTTCTTT
TRBJ2-3 | . | . | TRBV13 | CASSHLNTDTQYF | TGTGCCAGCAGCCATCTAAACACAGATACGCAGTATTTT